What follows are 18 T cell receptor beta chains derived from one specimen sequenced in a study of cytomegalovirus exposure and HLA in healthy donors (dated by TCRdb to the late 2010s). Library method: the immunoSEQ multiplex PCR assay. For the multiplex PCR, a mixture combining 60 forward primers for TCR Vbeta segments and 13 reverse primers for TCR Jbeta segments was used. TCRdb took over this immuneACCESS table, retaining in-frame rearrangements with V and J assigned. Such tables are incomplete; in checked studies, under half of the missing clones stem from an unresolved V gene, and the remainder is unexplained. The sample includes over 110,000 clones, with around 77% observed a single time. The leading ten clones occupy roughly 0.87% of the sample. Sequencing used PBMCs. These receptors all stem from a man between 18 and 29 years old in good health and CMV-seronegative.

The V and J genes are TRBV4-1 and TRBJ2-6; D is uncertain. The CDR3 spans 16 residues. With 4 bases removed from V and 0 bases from J, the gap between germline ends came to 10 bases. Germline assignment: CDR1 MGHRA and CDR2 YSYEKL. CDR3 bases: TGCGCCAGCAGCCCTAGTCCGAGCTCTGGGGCCAACGTCCTGACTTTC. Protein sequence: CASSPSPSSGANVLTF.

In this sample, this clone turned up once. The chain recombines TRBV15 with TRBJ2-5; 7 bases are shared with TRBD1. The junction had 9 bases not matched to a gene; V was cut back by 4 bases and J by 1 base. CDR3 length equals 16 residues. Germline CDR1 LNHNV, CDR2 YYDKDF (reference sequence). CDR3 coding DNA: TGTGCCACCAGCAAAAACAGGGGAAATTCCCAAGAGACCCAGTACTTC. It translates to CATSKNRGNSQETQYF. Variable domain in full (rest from reference TRBV15 and TRBJ2-5): DAMVIQNPRYQVTQFGKPVTLSCSQTLNHNVMYWYQQKSSQAPKLLFHYYDKDFNNEADTPDNFQSRRPNTSFCFLDIRSPGLGDTAMYLCATSKNRGNSQETQYFGPGTRLLVL.

This chain connects TRBV7-6 to TRBJ1-3; 7 bases align to TRBD1. CDR1 SGHVS and CDR2 FNYEAQ come from the germline V gene. Losses at the gene ends were 5 bases for V and 0 bases for J; bases not matched to a gene: 7. The CDR3 sequence is 16 residues long. The CDR3 loop is CASSPWTGSSGNTIYF. The CDR3 DNA follows: TGTGCCAGCAGCCCTTGGACAGGTAGCTCTGGAAACACCATATATTTT.

This clone was found a few times. The CDR3 loop reads CASSFRGIQPQHF. The CDR3 nucleotides read TGTGCCAGCAGTTTCAGGGGAATCCAGCCCCAGCATTTT. The chain has TRBV6-6 and TRBJ1-5; weak D call: TRBD1 (6 bases). The CDR3 has 13 residues. Germline assignment: CDR1 MNHNY and CDR2 SVGAGI (reference sequence). V dropped 4 bases and J dropped 7 bases, with 11 bases sitting between them.

The V and J genes are TRBV9 and TRBJ2-5, with D possibly being TRBD2 (6 bases). Germline CDR1 is SGDLS and CDR2 is YYNGEE. Trimming took off 0 bases at V and 3 bases at J, with 9 bases between the two ends. This CDR3 contains 14 residues. This CDR3 is CASSVEGLEETQYF. DNA for the CDR3: TGTGCCAGCAGCGTAGAGGGACTGGAAGAGACCCAGTACTTC.

This chain joins TRBV5-1 and TRBJ2-1; weak D call: TRBD1 (7 bases). Germline-derived CDR1 and CDR2 are SGHRS and YFSETQ. The V end was cut by 0 bases, the J end by 5 bases, with 15 bases between. This CDR3 has 16 residues. CDR3 protein: CASSLVPQGGNNEQFF. CDR3 bases: TGCGCCAGCAGCTTGGTCCCCCAGGGGGGAAACAATGAGCAGTTCTTC. Together with reference TRBV5-1 and TRBJ2-1, the CDR3 gives the full variable domain: KAGVTQTPRYLIKTRGQQVTLSCSPISGHRSVSWYQQTPGQGLQFLFEYFSETQRNKGNFPGRFSGRQFSNSRSEMNVSTLELGDSALYLCASSLVPQGGNNEQFFGPGTRLTVL.

This clone has a handful of counts. The chain uses TRBV19 and TRBJ2-5; 8 bases agree with TRBD1. Germline V gives CDR1 LNHDA, CDR2 SQIVND (reference sequence). This CDR3 is 14 amino acids long. The trim removed 6 bases at V and 5 bases at J, leaving 8 bases unmatched. The CDR3 nucleotides read TGTGCCAGTAGATCTACAGGGGGAAGGGAGACCCAGTACTTC. Protein sequence: CASRSTGGRETQYF.

The chain combines TRBV7-2 with TRBJ1-5; 7 bases match TRBD1. The V gene's germline CDR1 is SGHTA and CDR2 FQGNSA. The ends lost 0 bases at V and 0 bases at J; junction bases unmatched: 5. The length of the CDR3 is 17 residues. CDR3 in DNA: TGTGCCAGCAGCTTAGCGGCAGGGACAGATAGCAATCAGCCCCAGCATTTT. Protein: CASSLAAGTDSNQPQHF.

The J gene is TRBJ1-2, the V gene TRBV2, with D uncertain. Trimming cost V 6 bases and J 8 bases, with 10 bases left between them. Per the germline V gene, CDR1 is SNHLY and CDR2 is FYNNEI. There are 11 residues in the CDR3. CDR3 in amino acids: CASRTGGGYTF. In nucleotides, the CDR3 is TGTGCCAGCAGAACGGGAGGGGGCTACACCTTC.

The chain is built from TRBV12-5 and TRBJ1-4, with 8 bases matching TRBD1. The CDR3 covers 15 residues. CDR1 and CDR2 (germline): LGHNT, FRNRAP. V was pared by 0 bases and J by 7 bases, with 4 bases of the junction left unmatched. The CDR3 region is CASGLVTGQGEKLFF. The CDR3 region has the DNA TGTGCTAGTGGTTTGGTAACCGGACAGGGTGAAAAACTGTTTTTT.

The V call is TRBV4-3, the J call TRBJ1-6; 7 positions agree with TRBD1. Germline V gene lookup returns CDR1 LGHNA and CDR2 YSLEER. This CDR3 has 15 amino acids. The V and J ends lost 0 bases and 9 bases, in that order; junction bases with no gene match: 5. The CDR3: CASSQDRTGISPLHF. The CDR3 nucleotides are TGCGCCAGCAGCCAAGACCGGACAGGAATTTCACCCCTCCACTTT.

This chain links TRBV5-6 with TRBJ1-2, with D possibly TRBD1 on 6 matching bases. V was pared by 4 bases and J by 2 bases, with 15 bases between. The V gene's germline CDR1 is SGHDT and CDR2 YYEEEE. CDR3 length equals 15 residues. CDR3: CASSGGGAINYGYTF. In DNA form, the CDR3 reads TGTGCCAGCAGCGGCGGGGGGGCGATAAACTATGGCTACACCTTC.

The genes are TRBV5-6 and TRBJ2-3; 12 bases align to TRBD2. V was clipped by 1 base and J by 5 bases; unmatched bases: 5. Germline loops: CDR1 SGHDT, CDR2 YYEEEE. The CDR3 is 16 amino acids. The CDR3 reads CASSLSSGGAVDTQYF. In DNA, the CDR3 is TGTGCCAGCAGCTTGTCTAGCGGGGGGGCAGTAGATACGCAGTATTTT. The full variable domain, rest sourced from reference TRBV5-6 and TRBJ2-3, is DAGVTQSPTHLIKTRGQQVTLRCSPKSGHDTVSWYQQALGQGPQFIFQYYEEEERQRGNFPDRFSGHQFPNYSSELNVNALLLGDSALYLCASSLSSGGAVDTQYFGPGTRLTVL.

V usage is TRBV2 and J usage is TRBJ1-5; TRBD1 aligns across 9 bases. The CDR3 contains 14 residues. Germline values: CDR1 SNHLY, CDR2 FYNNEI. V shed 6 bases, J shed 7 bases, and the junction held 7 bases outside the gene matches. The DNA of the CDR3 is TGTGCCAGCAGCCAGGACAGGGGAGGGCAGCCCCAGCATTTT. Protein product: CASSQDRGGQPQHF.

The chain is built from TRBV2 and TRBJ1-3, with 10 positions matching TRBD1. CDR1 is SNHLY and CDR2 is FYNNEI in the germline V gene. V lost 5 bases, J lost 4 bases, and 11 bases stayed unmatched. The CDR3 sequence is 17 residues long. In nucleotides, the CDR3 is TGTGCCAGCAGTTTTTCCCAAGACAGGGGGCCAGGAAACACCATATATTTT. This translates into CASSFSQDRGPGNTIYF.

The gene calls are TRBV7-6 and TRBJ1-4, with 8 bases matching TRBD1. V dropped 6 bases and J dropped 7; count of bases not matched to a gene: 10. Germline V gene sequence: CDR1 SGHVS, CDR2 FNYEAQ. The CDR3 sequence is 15 residues long. This CDR3 is CASSKGQGLIEKLFF. For the CDR3, the DNA is TGTGCCAGCAGTAAAGGACAGGGATTGATTGAAAAACTGTTTTTT.

This chain links TRBV27 with TRBJ1-5; 7 nucleotides match TRBD1. Losses at the gene ends were 3 bases for V and 0 bases for J; bases not matched to a gene: 2. The CDR3 runs 15 residues. Germline V gene lookup returns CDR1 MNHEY and CDR2 SMNVEV (reference sequence). CDR3 bases: TGTGCCAGCAGTTTGACAGGGAATAGCAATCAGCCCCAGCATTTT. This codes for CASSLTGNSNQPQHF.

The J gene is TRBJ1-2, the V gene TRBV9, with D perhaps TRBD1 (6 bases). CDR1 is SGDLS, CDR2 YYNGEE, per germline. The length of the CDR3 is 16 residues. Trimming left V 2 bases short and J 2 bases short, with 16 bases between. The CDR3 loop is CASSVNTGGPNYGYTF. CDR3 sequence (DNA): TGTGCCAGCAGCGTGAATACGGGGGGGCCGAACTATGGCTACACCTTC.